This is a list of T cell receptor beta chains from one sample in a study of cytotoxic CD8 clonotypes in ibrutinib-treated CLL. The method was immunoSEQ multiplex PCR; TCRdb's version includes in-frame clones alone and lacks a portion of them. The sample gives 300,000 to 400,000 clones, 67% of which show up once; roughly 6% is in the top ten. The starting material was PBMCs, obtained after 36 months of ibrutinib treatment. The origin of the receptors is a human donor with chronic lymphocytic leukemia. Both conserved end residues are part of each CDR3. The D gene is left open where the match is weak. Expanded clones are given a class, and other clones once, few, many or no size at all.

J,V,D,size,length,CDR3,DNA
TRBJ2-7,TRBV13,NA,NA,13,CASSFGGVIEQYF,TGTGCCAGCAGCTTCGGTGGAGTGATCGAGCAGTACTTC
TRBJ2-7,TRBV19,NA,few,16,CASSIVLTARSYEQYF,TGTGCCAGTAGTATAGTTCTGACCGCCCGGTCCTACGAGCAGTACTTC
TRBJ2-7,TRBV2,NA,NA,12,CASTLRGDEQYF,TGTGCCAGCACCTTGAGGGGTGACGAGCAGTACTTC
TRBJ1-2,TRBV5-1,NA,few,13,CASRPGDGYGYTF,TGCGCCAGCAGACCGGGGGACGGCTATGGCTACACCTTC
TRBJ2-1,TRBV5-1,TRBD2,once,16,CASSLVPGLAGVEQFF,TGCGCCAGCAGCTTAGTCCCGGGACTAGCGGGGGTTGAGCAGTTCTTC
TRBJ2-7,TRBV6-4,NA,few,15,CASSDSIRAPEGQYF,TGTGCCAGCAGTGACTCGATACGGGCGCCAGAGGGGCAGTACTTC
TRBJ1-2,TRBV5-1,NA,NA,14,CASTTGHRNYGYTF,TGCGCCAGCACCACGGGACACCGGAACTATGGCTACACCTTC
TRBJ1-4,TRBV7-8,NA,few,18,CASSSTGRLLGTNEKLFF,TGTGCCAGCAGCAGTACAGGGAGGTTGTTAGGAACTAATGAAAAACTGTTTTTT
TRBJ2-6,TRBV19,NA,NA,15,CATTKQVSGANVLTF,TGTGCCACCACTAAACAGGTCTCTGGGGCCAACGTCCTGACTTTC
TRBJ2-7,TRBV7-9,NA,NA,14,CASKPGAPGDEQYF,TGTGCCAGCAAGCCCGGGGCGCCGGGCGACGAGCAGTACTTC
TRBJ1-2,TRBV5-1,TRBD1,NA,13,CASSPGTAYGYTF,TGCGCCAGCAGCCCCGGGACAGCCTATGGCTACACCTTC
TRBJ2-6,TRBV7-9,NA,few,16,CASRREGISGANVLTF,TGTGCCAGCCGTCGCGAGGGGATATCTGGGGCCAACGTCCTGACTTTC
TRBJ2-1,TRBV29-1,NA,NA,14,CSVRAALSYNEQFF,TGCAGCGTTAGGGCAGCGCTTTCCTACAATGAGCAGTTCTTC
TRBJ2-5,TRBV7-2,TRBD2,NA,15,CASSLPGLGMETQYF,TGTGCCAGCAGCTTACCGGGACTAGGGATGGAGACCCAGTACTTC
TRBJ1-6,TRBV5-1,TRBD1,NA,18,CASSPWTGPSSYNSPLHF,TGCGCCAGCAGCCCCTGGACAGGCCCTAGCTCCTATAATTCACCCCTCCACTTT
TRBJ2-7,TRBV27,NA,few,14,CASSLKSTGSEQYF,TGTGCCAGCAGTTTAAAGTCAACAGGGAGCGAGCAGTACTTC
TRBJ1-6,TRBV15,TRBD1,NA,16,CATSRAAGTGDSPLHF,TGTGCCACCAGCAGAGCCGCCGGGACAGGGGATTCACCCCTCCACTTT
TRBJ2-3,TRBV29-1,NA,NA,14,CSVEAGGGTDTQYF,TGCAGCGTTGAAGCGGGGGGCGGTACAGATACGCAGTATTTT
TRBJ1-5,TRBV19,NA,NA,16,CASSPVDRYSNQPQHF,TGTGCCAGTAGTCCCGTGGACCGGTATAGCAATCAGCCCCAGCATTTT
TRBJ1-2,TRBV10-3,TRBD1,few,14,CAILNTGEAYGYTF,TGTGCCATTCTCAATACAGGGGAGGCCTATGGCTACACCTTC
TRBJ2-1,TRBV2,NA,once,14,CASSGDGGSNEQFF,TGTGCCAGCAGTGGGGACGGAGGATCAAATGAGCAGTTCTTC
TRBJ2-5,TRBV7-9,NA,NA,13,CASTNAYRETQYF,TGTGCCAGCACGAATGCTTACCGAGAGACCCAGTACTTC
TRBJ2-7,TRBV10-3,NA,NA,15,CAITQDTRSSYEQYF,TGTGCCATCACCCAGGACACCAGGAGTTCCTACGAGCAGTACTTC
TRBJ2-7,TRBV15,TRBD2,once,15,CATSSGTSVPYEQYF,TGTGCCACCAGCAGCGGGACTAGCGTACCCTACGAGCAGTACTTC
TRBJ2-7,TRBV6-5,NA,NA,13,CASSRVAQGEQYF,TGTGCCAGCAGTCGGGTCGCCCAAGGGGAGCAGTACTTC
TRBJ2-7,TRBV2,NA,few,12,CASRAASYEQYF,TGTGCCAGCAGGGCCGCCTCCTACGAGCAGTACTTC
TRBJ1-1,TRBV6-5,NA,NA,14,CASSYLGTWTEAFF,TGTGCCAGCAGTTACCTTGGGACGTGGACTGAAGCTTTCTTT
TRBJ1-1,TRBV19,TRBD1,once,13,CASSQGARTEAFF,TGTGCCAGTAGCCAGGGGGCCCGAACTGAAGCTTTCTTT
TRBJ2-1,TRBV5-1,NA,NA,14,CASSYEGAGFEQFF,TGCGCCAGCAGCTATGAGGGGGCGGGATTTGAGCAGTTCTTC
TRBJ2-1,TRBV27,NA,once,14,CASSLYGVNNEQFF,TGTGCCAGCAGTCTCTACGGGGTAAACAATGAGCAGTTCTTC
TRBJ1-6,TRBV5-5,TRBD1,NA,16,CASSPEGQRFHSPLHF,TGTGCCAGCAGCCCGGAGGGACAGAGGTTCCATTCACCCCTCCACTTT
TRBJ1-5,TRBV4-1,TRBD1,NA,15,CASSQGDRVRQPQHF,TGCGCCAGCAGCCAAGGAGACAGGGTAAGACAGCCCCAGCATTTT
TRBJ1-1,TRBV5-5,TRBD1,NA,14,CASSLKGAGTEAFF,TGTGCCAGCAGCTTGAAGGGGGCAGGAACTGAAGCTTTCTTT
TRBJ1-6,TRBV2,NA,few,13,CASSGGGNSPLHF,TGTGCCAGCAGTGGGGGAGGTAATTCACCCCTCCACTTT
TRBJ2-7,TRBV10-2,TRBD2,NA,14,CASRTSGGTYEQYF,TGCGCCAGCCGGACTAGCGGGGGGACCTACGAGCAGTACTTC
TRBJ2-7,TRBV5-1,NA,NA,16,CASSLGLLVQAYEQYF,TGCGCCAGCAGCTTGGGTCTCTTGGTGCAAGCCTACGAGCAGTACTTC
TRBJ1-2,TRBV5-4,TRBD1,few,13,CASSRGQLYGYTF,TGTGCCAGCAGCAGGGGACAGCTCTATGGCTACACCTTC
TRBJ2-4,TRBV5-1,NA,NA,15,CASSWDLMAKNIQYF,TGCGCCAGCAGCTGGGACCTCATGGCCAAAAACATTCAGTACTTC
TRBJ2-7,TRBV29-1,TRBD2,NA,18,CSFWGPGLAGGSSYEQYF,TGCAGCTTCTGGGGACCGGGACTAGCGGGAGGCAGCTCCTACGAGCAGTACTTC
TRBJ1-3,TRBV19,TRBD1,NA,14,CASSKDRGQNTIYF,TGTGCCAGTAGTAAAGACAGGGGACAAAACACCATATATTTT
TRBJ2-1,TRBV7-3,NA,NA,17,CASSLRGRLSSYNEQFF,TGTGCCAGCAGCTTAAGAGGAAGGTTGAGCTCCTACAATGAGCAGTTCTTC
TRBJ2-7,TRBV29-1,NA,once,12,CSVVHLGYEQYF,TGCAGCGTTGTACATCTCGGATACGAGCAGTACTTC
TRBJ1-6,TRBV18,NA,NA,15,CASSPLGQYNSPLHF,TGTGCCAGCTCACCACTCGGACAGTATAATTCACCCCTCCACTTT
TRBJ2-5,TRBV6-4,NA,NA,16,CASSDSILGGQETQYF,TGTGCCAGCAGTGACTCGATTTTGGGGGGCCAAGAGACCCAGTACTTC
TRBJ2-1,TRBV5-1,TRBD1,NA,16,CASRSHRTGSYNEQFF,TGCGCCAGCAGGTCCCACCGGACAGGGAGCTACAATGAGCAGTTCTTC
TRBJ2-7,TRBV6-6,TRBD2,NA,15,CASSYFPTSAYEQYF,TGTGCCAGCAGTTACTTCCCGACTAGCGCCTACGAGCAGTACTTC
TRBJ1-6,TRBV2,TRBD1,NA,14,CASSVTGRDSPLHF,TGTGCCAGCAGTGTGACAGGGAGAGATTCACCCCTCCACTTT
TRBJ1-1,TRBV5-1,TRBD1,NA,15,CASTGTGHMNTEAFF,TGCGCCAGCACCGGGACAGGCCATATGAACACTGAAGCTTTCTTT
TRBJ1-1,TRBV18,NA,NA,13,CASSLTSNTEAFF,TGTGCCAGCTCACTTACATCAAACACTGAAGCTTTCTTT
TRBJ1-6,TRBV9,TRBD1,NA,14,CASSVLGQASPLHF,TGTGCCAGCAGCGTCCTAGGACAGGCTTCACCCCTCCACTTT
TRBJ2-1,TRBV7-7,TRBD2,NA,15,CASSPLAGGHNEQFF,TGTGCCAGCAGCCCGCTAGCGGGAGGGCACAATGAGCAGTTCTTC
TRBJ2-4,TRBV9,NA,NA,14,CASSVSVAKNIQYF,TGTGCCAGCAGCGTTTCGGTAGCCAAAAACATTCAGTACTTC
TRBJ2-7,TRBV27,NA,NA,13,CASSLFLGDEQYF,TGTGCCAGCAGTTTATTCTTGGGAGACGAGCAGTACTTC
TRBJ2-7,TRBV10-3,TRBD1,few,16,CAISKTPGQGSYEQYF,TGTGCCATCAGTAAAACTCCGGGACAGGGCTCCTACGAGCAGTACTTC
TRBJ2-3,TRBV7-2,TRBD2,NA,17,CASSRRTSGVGTDTQYF,TGTGCCAGCAGCCGTCGGACTAGCGGGGTCGGCACAGATACGCAGTATTTT